This T cell receptor (beta chain) was recorded in a study of shared clonotypes between healthy human individuals. Concerning this clone: Its antigen is unknown.

Findings of the study overall: Shared clonotypes: approximately 5.3% naive CD4, about 3.5% naive CD8, roughly 2.2% memory CD4, 0.35% to 0.5% memory CD8.

The CDR3 extends over 15 amino acids. Germline loops: CDR1 SGHRS, CDR2 YFSETQ. With V trimmed by 2 bases and J by 2 bases, 3 bases remained unmatched. Every immunoSEQ plate was one replicate of a subset's evenly spread DNA. Using about 0.2 ug DNA, roughly 33,000 T cell genomes, the sorted-subset replicate PCRs were run. TCRdb's copy holds only in-frame clones and misses some; the assay was immunoSEQ multiplex PCR. Of fewer than 1.6 million clones listed, approximately 98.5% are singletons. None of the donors, who were healthy HIV-negative adults, had recently had acute infections or vaccinations. Source material: naive CD4+ T cells sorted from blood. Described subset: CD45RA+ positively selected. The TCR was taken from a man aged 30 to 39 in good health. This sequence joins TRBV5-1 and TRBJ2-3; 9 bases line up with TRBD2. The DNA for the CDR3 is TGCGCCAGCAGCTTCTTAGCGGGAGTCACAGATACGCAGTATTTT. It translates to CASSFLAGVTDTQYF. The whole variable domain, remainder taken from reference TRBV5-1 and TRBJ2-3, is KAGVTQTPRYLIKTRGQQVTLSCSPISGHRSVSWYQQTPGQGLQFLFEYFSETQRNKGNFPGRFSGRQFSNSRSEMNVSTLELGDSALYLCASSFLAGVTDTQYFGPGTRLTVL.